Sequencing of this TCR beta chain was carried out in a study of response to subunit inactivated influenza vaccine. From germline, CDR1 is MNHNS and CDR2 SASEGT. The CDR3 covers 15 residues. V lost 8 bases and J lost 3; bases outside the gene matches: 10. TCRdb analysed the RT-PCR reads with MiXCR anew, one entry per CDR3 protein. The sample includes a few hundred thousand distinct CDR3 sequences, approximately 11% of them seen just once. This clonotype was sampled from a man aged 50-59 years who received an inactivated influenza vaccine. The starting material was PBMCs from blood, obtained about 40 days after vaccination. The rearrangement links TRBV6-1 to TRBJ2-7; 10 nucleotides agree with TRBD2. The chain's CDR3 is CASSKSSGRGYEQYF. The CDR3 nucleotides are TGTGCCAGCTCAAAGTCTAGCGGGAGAGGCTACGAGCAGTACTTC.